The 7 T cell receptor beta chains listed next were all sequenced from one sample in a study of metastatic and nonmetastatic thyroid tumors. TCRdb reanalyzed the PCR reads via MiXCR. The sample consists of around 22,000 clones, roughly 18% of them appearing once. Treatment of any kind had been given to no patient before thyroid surgery. Sequenced input: adjacent normal tissue. These receptors were taken from a male donor with papillary thyroid cancer or a benign thyroid nodule (not recorded which). Some clones in this sample may be carry-over from other donors' samples.

The table lists this clone with many counts. The rearrangement joins TRBV7-2 to TRBJ2-7, with D perhaps given as TRBD1 or TRBD2 (5 bases each). From germline, CDR1 is SGHTA and CDR2 FQGNSA. V lost 0 bases, J lost 3 bases, and 9 bases lay in between. This CDR3 region has 14 residues. CDR3 in amino acids: CASSLAGTLYEQYV. CDR3 bases: TGTGCCAGCAGCTTAGCGGGGACCCTCTACGAGCAGTACGTC.

The chain has TRBV30 and TRBJ2-1; weak D call: TRBD2 (5 bases). Between the trimmed V and J ends, which lost 5 bases and 8 bases, there was a span of 13 bases. Germline V gives CDR1 GTSNPN, CDR2 SVGIG (reference sequence). CDR3 length: 12 residues. As DNA, the CDR3 is TGTGCCTGGGTCGGAGCGGCCTATGAGCAGTTCTTC. It translates to CAWVGAAYEQFF. The full variable domain, with the rest looked up from reference TRBV30 and TRBJ2-1, is SQTIHQWPATLVQPVGSPLSLECTVEGTSNPNLYWYRQAAGRGLQLLFYSVGIGQISSEVPQNLSASRPQDRQFILSSKKLLLSDSGFYLCAWVGAAYEQFFGPGTRLTVL.

This clone was seen a handful of times. Sequence at one end of the junction differs from germline and may be a read error. The rearrangement uses TRBV15 and TRBJ2-7; D unresolved. CDR3 length: 12 amino acids. Germline CDR1 LNHNV, CDR2 YYDKDF (reference sequence). In DNA, the CDR3 is TGTGCCACCAGCAGGGGTATCTACGAGCAGTACTTT. This codes for CATSRGIYEQYF.

This clone is medium-sized by share. The chain links TRBV7-9 to TRBJ1-6, with D unresolved. This CDR3 region has 15 residues. Germline V CDR1 and CDR2: SEHNR, FQNEAQ (reference sequence). The V end was cut by 7 bases, the J end by 10 bases, with 20 bases between. For the CDR3, the DNA is TGTGCCAGCACCGGGAGTCTAGGCGGTGACTCACCCCTCCACTTT. Protein: CASTGSLGGDSPLHF.

In its sample, this clone was seen many times. The chain is built from TRBV6-2 or TRBV6-3 and TRBJ2-4; 12 bases fit TRBD2. The germline V gene encodes CDR1 MNHEY and CDR2 SVGEGT. With V trimmed by 2 bases and J by 9 bases, 11 bases remained unmatched. The CDR3 spans 17 residues. CDR3 amino acids: CASSYARLAGAVSIQYF. In nucleotides, the CDR3 is TGTGCCAGCAGTTACGCCCGACTAGCGGGGGCAGTGAGCATTCAGTACTTC.

By share, this clone counts as medium-sized (0.01 to 0.1%). The chain employs TRBV28 and TRBJ2-1; D may correspond to TRBD1 or TRBD2 (5 bases each). Trimming removed 2 bases from V and 11 bases from J, with 22 bases in between. The CDR3 consists of 16 residues. The germline V gene encodes CDR1 MDHEN and CDR2 SYDVKM. This CDR3 reads CASSLAWDGTRVKQFF. In DNA, the CDR3 is TGTGCCAGCAGTTTAGCCTGGGACGGGACCCGAGTGAAGCAGTTCTTC.

This clone was picked up many times. The chain employs TRBV20-1 and TRBJ1-1, with TRBD1 matching 7 bases. CDR3 length: 13 residues. V lost 3 bases to trimming and J lost 11 bases; unmatched junction nucleotides: 12. Germline V gene sequence: CDR1 DFQATT, CDR2 SNEGSKA (reference sequence). CDR3 sequence reads: CSASGTAQFEAFF. The CDR3 coding sequence is TGCAGTGCTAGCGGGACAGCCCAATTTGAGGCTTTCTTT.